The 21 T cell receptor beta chains reported below all come from one sample, sequenced in a study of response to subunit inactivated influenza vaccine. From the RT-PCR reads, TCRdb called clonotypes with MiXCR, one entry per CDR3 protein. The profile covers about 180,000 distinct CDR3 sequences, with 7.5% to 10% appearing a single time and roughly 10% taken by the ten largest. This sample comprised non-naive T cells sorted from PBMCs, obtained on the day of vaccination. The receptors originated from a man in his fifties or sixties who received an inactivated influenza vaccine.

This clonotype was observed a handful of times. This chain links TRBV6-2 or TRBV6-3 with TRBJ2-4; D could derive from TRBD1 or TRBD2 (5 bases each). Germline V lookup: CDR1 MNHEY, CDR2 SVGEGT. V gave up 5 bases and J gave up 7 bases, with 15 bases separating them. The CDR3 covers 14 residues. The CDR3 sequence: CASSLAGTGNIQYF. The CDR3 DNA is TGTGCCAGCAGTCTCGCCGGGACCGGCAACATTCAGTACTTC.

This clonotype was counted at least ten times. The chain joins TRBV7-2 to TRBJ2-5; 9 nucleotides agree with TRBD1. V gave up 3 bases and J gave up 5 bases; unmatched junction bases: 7. CDR1 is SGHTA and CDR2 is FQGNSA in the germline V gene. The CDR3 consists of 15 residues. CDR3 sequence reads: CASSLNRGQVETQYF. CDR3 in DNA: TGTGCCAGCAGCTTGAACAGGGGGCAGGTGGAGACCCAGTACTTC.

This clonotype was observed many times. This rearrangement joins TRBV18 to TRBJ1-6; D perhaps matches TRBD1 (5 bases). CDR1 and CDR2 (germline): KGHSH, LQKENI. Between the trimmed V and J ends, which lost 3 bases and 7 bases, there was a span of 16 bases. The CDR3 has 16 residues. The CDR3 DNA follows: TGTGCCAGCTCACCTCCCATGGGGCAAACCAATTCACCCCTCCACTTT. Translated: CASSPPMGQTNSPLHF.

This clonotype was counted ten times or more. The rearrangement links TRBV20-1 to TRBJ2-2; a possible D gene is TRBD2 (5 bases). This CDR3 is built from 13 residues. Trimming removed 3 bases at V and 3 bases at J, with 8 bases between. The germline V gene has CDR1 DFQATT and CDR2 SNEGSKA (reference sequence). The CDR3 region is CSAREVYTGELFF. The CDR3 nucleotides are TGCAGTGCTAGGGAGGTTTACACCGGGGAGCTGTTTTTT.

This sequence joins TRBV7-9 and TRBJ2-5, with 9 bases identical to TRBD1. CDR3 length equals 15 residues. V lost 6 bases, J lost 0 bases, and 5 bases stayed unmatched. Germline CDR1 is SEHNR and CDR2 is FQNEAQ (reference sequence). CDR3 amino acids: CASSYGQGHQETQYF. CDR3 sequence (DNA): TGTGCCAGCAGTTACGGACAGGGGCACCAAGAGACCCAGTACTTC.

This clonotype occurred a few times. This chain joins TRBV7-9 and TRBJ2-7; 7 nucleotides agree with TRBD2. With V trimmed by 7 bases and J by 2 bases, 5 bases remained unmatched. CDR3 size: 13 residues. The germline gives CDR1 SEHNR, CDR2 FQNEAQ (reference sequence). The CDR3 DNA follows: TGTGCCAGCACCTTGGCGGGAGCCTACGAGCAGTACTTC. It codes for CASTLAGAYEQYF. Drawing the rest from reference TRBV7-9 and TRBJ2-7, the complete variable domain is DTGVSQNPRHKITKRGQNVTFRCDPISEHNRLYWYRQTLGQGPEFLTYFQNEAQLEKSRLLSDRFSAERPKGSFSTLEIQRTEQGDSAMYLCASTLAGAYEQYFGPGTRLTVT.

In this sample, this clonotype turned up a few times. This chain uses TRBV29-1 with TRBJ1-3; D remains unclear. CDR3 length: 16 residues. The germline CDR1 and CDR2 sequences are SQVTM and ANQGSEA. Trimming took 0 bases from V and 0 from J, leaving 12 bases between them. Here the CDR3 reads CSVEDRFGDSGNTIYF. In DNA form, the CDR3 reads TGCAGCGTTGAAGATAGGTTCGGGGACTCTGGAAACACCATATATTTT.

The chain uses TRBV11-2 and TRBJ2-3, with D tentatively TRBD1 (6 bases). The V end lost 5 bases, the J end lost 1 base, and 16 bases lay between the germline ends. Per germline, CDR1 SGHAT and CDR2 FQNNGV. The CDR3 contains 16 residues. The CDR3, as DNA: TGTGCCAGCAGCCCCCGAAGGACAGCCCGCACAGATACGCAGTATTTT. It is translated as CASSPRRTARTDTQYF.

This clonotype was detected only a few times. In DNA, the CDR3 is TGTGCCAGCAGTTACTCGAGGACTAGCCTTGGTGGGACCCAGTACTTC. Translated, it gives CASSYSRTSLGGTQYF. The chain joins TRBV6-2 or TRBV6-3 to TRBJ2-5, with 8 bases matching TRBD2. Germline values: CDR1 MNHEY, CDR2 SVGEGT. There are 16 residues in the CDR3. Trimming cost V 0 bases and J 7 bases; bases outside gene matches: 10.

This clonotype occurred many times. The junction shows a germline mismatch at one end, possibly a read error. This chain connects TRBV7-2 to TRBJ2-2, with D uncertain. The CDR3 is made up of 14 amino acids. Germline V CDR1 and CDR2: SGHTA, FQGNSA. The CDR3 DNA reads TGTGCCAGCAGTTTAGTTCCCTCAGCCGGGGAGCTGTTTTTT. Protein product: CASSLVPSAGELFF.

This clonotype has a handful of counts. The genes are TRBV19 and TRBJ2-1; 8 bases fit TRBD2. The ends lost 8 bases at V and 6 bases at J; junction bases unmatched: 9. The CDR3 loop spans 14 amino acids. The V gene's germline CDR1 is LNHDA and CDR2 SQIVND (reference sequence). CDR3 residues: CASRERTSINEQFF. The CDR3 coding sequence is TGTGCCAGTCGCGAGAGGACTAGCATCAATGAGCAGTTCTTC.

The chain employs TRBV6-1 and TRBJ1-1; D gene unclear. Trimming left V 5 bases short and J 4 bases short, with 11 bases between. This CDR3 contains 13 residues. The V gene's germline CDR1 is MNHNS and CDR2 SASEGT. CDR3 amino acids: CASSTGQLTEAFF. The CDR3 bases are TGTGCCAGCAGTACGGGCCAGCTCACTGAAGCTTTCTTT.

CDR3 sequence: CASSQIVRTDTQYF. In DNA form, the CDR3 reads TGTGCCAGCAGCCAGATAGTGCGCACAGATACGCAGTATTTT. The chain uses TRBV3-1 and TRBJ2-3; no reliable D call. The CDR3 contains 14 residues. CDR1 and CDR2 from the germline V gene are LGHDT and YNNKEL (reference sequence). Trimming removed 3 bases at V and 1 base at J, with 8 bases between.

The rearrangement uses TRBV9 and TRBJ2-7; D assignment may be TRBD1 or TRBD2 (5 bases each). Germline V gene lookup returns CDR1 SGDLS and CDR2 YYNGEE. The CDR3 has 14 residues. With 4 bases removed from V and 7 bases from J, the gap between germline ends came to 18 bases. CDR3 DNA sequence: TGTGCCAGCAGCACACAACCCGGGACGAGAGAGCAGTACTTC. The encoded protein is CASSTQPGTREQYF.

This clonotype has just a few counts. The chain is built from TRBV5-1 and TRBJ1-1; 7 nucleotides match TRBD1. Germline V gives CDR1 SGHRS, CDR2 YFSETQ. V gave up 0 bases and J gave up 2 bases; unmatched junction bases: 7. The CDR3 contains 16 residues. DNA for the CDR3: TGCGCCAGCAGCTTGGCGGCCGGGACAGAAAACACTGAAGCTTTCTTT. It is translated as CASSLAAGTENTEAFF.

The table lists this clonotype with many counts. This sequence joins TRBV7-2 and TRBJ2-7; 8 bases agree with TRBD2. CDR1 is SGHTA, CDR2 FQGNSA, per germline. This CDR3 comprises 16 residues. V lost 0 bases, J lost 5 bases, and 9 bases stayed unmatched. Here the CDR3 reads CASSLALLAGTNEQYF. CDR3 sequence (DNA): TGTGCCAGCAGCTTAGCGCTCCTAGCGGGTACGAACGAGCAGTACTTC.

Many counts were recorded for this clonotype. V is TRBV4-3 and J is TRBJ2-7; 11 bases fit TRBD1. Per the germline V gene, CDR1 is LGHNA and CDR2 is YSLEER. The V segment lost 4 bases and the J segment 5 bases; nucleotides outside the gene matches: 7. The CDR3 has 15 amino acids. The CDR3 loop is CASSLRTGGFDEQYF. The CDR3 DNA reads as TGCGCCAGCAGCCTTCGGACAGGGGGCTTTGACGAGCAGTACTTC.

The chain couples TRBV20-1 to TRBJ2-7, with 11 positions matching TRBD2. This CDR3 is built from 16 residues. The J segment lost 0 bases and the V segment lost 6 bases, leaving 10 bases of the junction unmatched. The germline V gene has CDR1 DFQATT and CDR2 SNEGSKA (reference sequence). CDR3 amino acids: CSATGTSGPHSYEQYF. CDR3 bases: TGCAGTGCCACCGGGACTAGCGGCCCTCACTCCTACGAGCAGTACTTC.

This clonotype was observed a few times. The rearrangement uses TRBV27 and TRBJ2-2, with D tentatively TRBD1 or TRBD2 (5 bases each). V was trimmed by 7 bases and J by 0 bases, leaving 27 bases between them. The CDR3 runs 20 residues. Germline assignment: CDR1 MNHEY and CDR2 SMNVEV (reference sequence). CDR3 nucleotides: TGTGCCAGCAAGCTTTACCCGGGACGGAGGCGGGTATCGAACACCGGGGAGCTGTTTTTT. As protein: CASKLYPGRRRVSNTGELFF.

This clonotype was found a few times. The chain is built from TRBV5-1 and TRBJ2-3; 14 bases map to TRBD2. The CDR3 covers 19 residues. V dropped 3 bases and J dropped 4; count of bases not matched to a gene: 13. From germline, CDR1 is SGHRS and CDR2 YFSETQ. CDR3 nucleotide sequence: TGCGCCAGCAGCTCCCCCAGACTAGCGGGGGGGGTATCAGCAGATACGCAGTATTTT. Its protein product is CASSSPRLAGGVSADTQYF.

The rearrangement links TRBV28 to TRBJ1-3; D gene uncertain. V was cut by 7 bases and J by 4 bases, with 8 bases left in between. CDR1 is MDHEN, CDR2 SYDVKM, per germline. CDR3 length equals 12 residues. CDR3 in amino acids: CASIGLGNTIYF. The CDR3 DNA is TGTGCCAGCATCGGTCTCGGAAACACCATATATTTT. The full variable domain, rest sourced from reference TRBV28 and TRBJ1-3, is DVKVTQSSRYLVKRTGEKVFLECVQDMDHENMFWYRQDPGLGLRLIYFSYDVKMKEKGDIPEGYSVSREKKERFSLILESASTNQTSMYLCASIGLGNTIYFGEGSWLTVV.